This entry features one T cell receptor (beta chain) sequence. The target antigen is unknown. Second-dose groups at about 4 or about 12 weeks were pooled. This sample stems from a study of T cell responses to AZD1222 COVID-19 vaccine. Assay used: immunoSEQ multiplex PCR; TCRdb lists only in-frame clones, some missing. The sample lists some 130,000 clones; over 80% were seen once. Study-wide points: Increases in Spike-specific TCR breadth and depth were seen after two AZD1222 doses. Donors were chiefly white British, with a greater number of females, and clonal diversity was perhaps underestimated. No repertoire was sampled before or during the peak T cell response, only after it.

Germline lookup yields CDR1 GTSNPN and CDR2 SVGIG (reference sequence). With 1 base removed from V and 11 bases from J, the gap between germline ends came to 11 bases. The CDR3 has 11 residues. The chain links TRBV30 to TRBJ1-1; no clear D gene. Sample: peripheral blood, taken 28 days after the second AZD1222 dose. The receptor was isolated from an adult who received the AZD1222 COVID-19 vaccine. The CDR3 DNA follows: TGTGCCTGGAGTGAGATAGGGTATGCTTTCTTT. Translation gives CAWSEIGYAFF.